The present entry profiles one TCR beta chain with its context. This entry is derived from a study of T cell responses to AZD1222 COVID-19 vaccine. The method was immunoSEQ multiplex PCR; TCRdb's version includes in-frame clones alone and lacks a portion of them. The table includes 130,000 or so clones, around 94% detected once. Germline V CDR1 and CDR2: SNHLY, FYNNEI. The CDR3 covers 16 residues. The V end was cut by 3 bases, the J end by 0 bases, with 9 bases between. J is TRBJ1-6 and V is TRBV2, with a possible D match to TRBD1 (5 bases). The sequence was obtained from an adult in good health. The sample consisted of peripheral blood, taken on day 0 of AZD1222 vaccination. The CDR3 reads CASSERQISYNSPLHF. CDR3 DNA sequence: TGTGCCAGCAGTGAGAGACAGATCTCCTATAATTCACCCCTCCACTTT.